The clone carrying this TCR beta chain came up once. Method: immunoSEQ multiplex PCR; TCRdb's copy keeps in-frame clones and lacks some. Among some 180,000 clones listed, approximately 92% were seen once. The V end lost 0 bases, the J end lost 2 bases, and 10 bases lay between the germline ends. This CDR3 is 15 amino acids long. Germline lookup yields CDR1 MNHEY and CDR2 SVGAGI. The record originates from a study of T cell responses to AZD1222 COVID-19 vaccine. The genes are TRBV6-5 and TRBJ1-2; possible D gene TRBD1, 6 bases. Sequences were derived from peripheral blood, sampled on day 0 of AZD1222 vaccination. The clonotype comes from an adult in good health. The CDR3: CASSYSDSENYGYTF. As DNA, the CDR3 is TGTGCCAGCAGTTACTCGGACAGCGAAAACTATGGCTACACCTTC.